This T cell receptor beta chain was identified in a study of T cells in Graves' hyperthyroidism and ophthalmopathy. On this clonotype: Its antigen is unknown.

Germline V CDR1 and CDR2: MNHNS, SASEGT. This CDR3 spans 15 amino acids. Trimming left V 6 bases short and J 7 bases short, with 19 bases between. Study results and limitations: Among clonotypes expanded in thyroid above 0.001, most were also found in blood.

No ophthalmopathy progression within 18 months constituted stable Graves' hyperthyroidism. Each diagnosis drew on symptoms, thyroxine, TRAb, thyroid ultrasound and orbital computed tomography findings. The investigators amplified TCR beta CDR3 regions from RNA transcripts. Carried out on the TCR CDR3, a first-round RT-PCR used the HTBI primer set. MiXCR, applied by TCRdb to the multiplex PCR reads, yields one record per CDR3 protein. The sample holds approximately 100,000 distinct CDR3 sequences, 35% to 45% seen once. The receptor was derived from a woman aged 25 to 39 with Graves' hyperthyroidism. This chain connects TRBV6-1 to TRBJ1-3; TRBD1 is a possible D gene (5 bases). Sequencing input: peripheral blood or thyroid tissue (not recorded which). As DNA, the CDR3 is TGTGCCAGCAGGTCCCCGGGACCGCTAATGAACACCATATATTTT. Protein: CASRSPGPLMNTIYF.